Sequencing of this T cell receptor beta chain was carried out in a study of brain T cells in children with intractable seizures. Study-level points and caveats: Clones missing pre-surgery may reflect undersampling of that blood sample.

Concerning this clone itself: What it recognizes is unknown.

Time point defined: blood from clinic visit 5 months post-surgery; TSC patient then seizure free. At least one anti-epileptic drug was given before surgery. The repertoire was sequenced with immunoSEQ multiplex PCR; TCRdb's copy has only in-frame clones and lacks some. The sample lists 340,000 or so clones; about 93% were seen once. Deletions cut 2 bases from V and 7 bases from J, with 12 bases between. This CDR3 has 13 amino acids. Germline V gives CDR1 LGHDT, CDR2 YNNKEL (reference sequence). This sample comprised peripheral blood, obtained approximately 5 months after surgery. The receptor's source is a boy younger than two with tuberous sclerosis and intractable seizures. This chain joins TRBV3-1 (or the pseudogene TRBV3-2) and TRBJ2-7, with D possibly TRBD2 on 6 matching bases. The CDR3 loop reads CASSQLRGIEQYF. Here the CDR3 DNA reads TGTGCCAGCAGCCAATTACGGGGGATTGAGCAGTACTTC.